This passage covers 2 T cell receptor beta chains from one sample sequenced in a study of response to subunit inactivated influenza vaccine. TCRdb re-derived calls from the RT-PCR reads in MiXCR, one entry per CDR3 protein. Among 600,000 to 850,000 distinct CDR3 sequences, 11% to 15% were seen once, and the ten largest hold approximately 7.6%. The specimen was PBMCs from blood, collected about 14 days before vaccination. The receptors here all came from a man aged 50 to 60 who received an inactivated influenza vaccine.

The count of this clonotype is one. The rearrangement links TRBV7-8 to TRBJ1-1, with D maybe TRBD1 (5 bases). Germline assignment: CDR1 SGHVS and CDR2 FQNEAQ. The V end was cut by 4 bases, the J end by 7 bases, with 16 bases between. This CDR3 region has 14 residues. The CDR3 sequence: CASSSIPGTNEAFF. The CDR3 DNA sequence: TGTGCCAGCAGCTCGATACCCGGGACGAATGAAGCTTTCTTT.

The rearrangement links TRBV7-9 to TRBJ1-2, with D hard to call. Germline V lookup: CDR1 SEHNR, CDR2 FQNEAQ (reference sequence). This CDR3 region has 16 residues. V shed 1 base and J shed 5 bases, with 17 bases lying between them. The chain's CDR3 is CASSLVGQHRIYGYTF. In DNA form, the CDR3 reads TGTGCCAGCAGCTTAGTAGGTCAGCACCGTATATATGGCTACACCTTC. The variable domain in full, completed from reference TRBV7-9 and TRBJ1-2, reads DTGVSQNPRHKITKRGQNVTFRCDPISEHNRLYWYRQTLGQGPEFLTYFQNEAQLEKSRLLSDRFSAERPKGSFSTLEIQRTEQGDSAMYLCASSLVGQHRIYGYTFGSGTRLTVV.